The 9 T cell receptor beta chains in this list originate from one sample, sequenced in a study of control samples from healthy donors and cancer patients. Clones were sequenced by immunoSEQ multiplex PCR, and TCRdb holds only the in-frame ones, with some missing. The sample records about 190,000 clones, about 91% being singletons. Sequencing was performed on blood. These receptors were taken from a man aged 25-40 years in good health.

V usage is TRBV4-1 and J usage is TRBJ2-2, with D unresolved. V lost 4 bases and J lost 0, with 12 bases in between. Germline assignment: CDR1 MGHRA and CDR2 YSYEKL. There are 16 residues in the CDR3. CDR3: CASSPVSIANTGELFF. CDR3 bases: TGCGCCAGCAGCCCGGTTTCTATAGCGAACACCGGGGAGCTGTTTTTT.

CDR3 nucleotides: TGCGCCAGCAGCAACATTGGACAGGAGACCTACGAGCAGTACTTC. It is translated as CASSNIGQETYEQYF. This chain joins TRBV5-1 and TRBJ2-7; TRBD1 matches 7 bases. The CDR3 consists of 15 residues. Germline CDR1 SGHRS, CDR2 YFSETQ. V was clipped by 4 bases and J by 2 bases; unmatched bases: 9.

The chain combines TRBV28 with TRBJ1-2, with 9 bases that match TRBD1. This CDR3 contains 13 residues. J lost 6 bases, V lost 3 bases, and 2 bases had no gene match. CDR1 and CDR2 from the germline V gene are MDHEN and SYDVKM. The DNA of the CDR3 is TGTGCCAGCAGTTTGGGACAGGGCGATGGCTACACCTTC. Translated: CASSLGQGDGYTF.

The CDR3 sequence is CASSIGAAGWSNSPLHF. As DNA, the CDR3 is TGTGCCAGTAGTATAGGGGCTGCAGGGTGGAGTAATTCACCCCTCCACTTT. The V gene is TRBV19, the J gene TRBJ1-6; a weak D match, TRBD1 (5 bases). The CDR3 spans 17 residues. V gave up 1 base and J gave up 6 bases, with 16 bases separating them. In germline, CDR1 is LNHDA, CDR2 SQIVND (reference sequence).

The V gene is TRBV5-4, the J gene TRBJ2-7; no reliable D call. V lost 3 bases and J 5 bases, leaving 6 bases between the germline ends. The germline CDR1 and CDR2 sequences are SGHNT and YYREEE (reference sequence). CDR3 length: 11 amino acids. CDR3 sequence (DNA): TGTGCCAGCAGCTCGAAGGACGAGCAGTACTTC. Its protein product is CASSSKDEQYF. Looking up the rest from reference TRBV5-4 and TRBJ2-7 gives the full variable domain: ETGVTQSPTHLIKTRGQQVTLRCSSQSGHNTVSWYQQALGQGPQFIFQYYREEENGRGNFPPRFSGLQFPNYSSELNVNALELDDSALYLCASSSKDEQYFGPGTRLTVT.

The chain uses TRBV10-3 and TRBJ1-2, with 9 bases that match TRBD1. The CDR3 has 14 amino acids. The V and J ends lost 4 bases and 0 bases, in that order; junction bases with no gene match: 0. Per the germline V gene, CDR1 is ENHRY and CDR2 is SYGVKD. The CDR3 here is CAISGQGANYGYTF. The CDR3 DNA sequence: TGTGCCATCAGTGGACAGGGGGCTAACTATGGCTACACCTTC.

The V and J genes are TRBV2 and TRBJ1-1; D gene ambiguous. V lost 4 bases to trimming and J lost 6 bases, with 9 bases between them. Germline V gene data show CDR1 as SNHLY and CDR2 as FYNNEI. The CDR3 loop spans 12 amino acids. The CDR3 DNA reads as TGTGCCAGCAGTGCGCCTCCTCCTGAAGCTTTCTTT. It yields the protein CASSAPPPEAFF.

This clone was seen more than once but under ten times. This chain connects TRBV4-2 to TRBJ1-2; a possible D gene is TRBD1 (5 bases). Trimming took off 0 bases at V and 7 bases at J, with 15 bases between the two ends. The germline V gene has CDR1 LGHNA and CDR2 YNFKEQ. The CDR3 contains 15 residues. The CDR3 loop reads CASSQDQGEIGGYTF. The CDR3 DNA is TGTGCCAGCAGCCAAGATCAAGGGGAGATCGGTGGCTACACCTTC.

This chain uses TRBV20-1 with TRBJ1-2, with D unresolved. Trimming left V 6 bases short and J 6 bases short, with 11 bases between. CDR1 DFQATT and CDR2 SNEGSKA come from the germline V gene (reference sequence). CDR3 size: 11 residues. Written as DNA, the CDR3 is TGCAGTGCAACGAAGGAACATGGCTACACCTTC. It encodes CSATKEHGYTF.